The 8 T cell receptor beta chains reported below all come from one sample, sequenced in a study of blood T cell repertoires in COVID-19. Repertoires were generated with immunoSEQ multiplex PCR, while TCRdb's copy carries only in-frame clones and drops some. Among some 220,000 clones listed, around 80% were seen once. The sample taken for sequencing was peripheral blood. Every receptor here comes from a woman aged 80 or over with active or convalescent COVID-19.

The genes are TRBV6-5 and TRBJ2-5; 10 bases map to TRBD2. Germline V CDR1 and CDR2: MNHEY, SVGAGI. CDR3 size: 16 residues. J lost 5 bases, V lost 4 bases, and 10 bases had no gene match. The CDR3 bases are TGTGCCAGCAGTTCCCTAGCGGGGGTTTTTGTCGAGACCCAGTACTTC. Amino acids: CASSSLAGVFVETQYF.

The rearrangement uses TRBV7-2 and TRBJ2-2; D may be TRBD1 (7 bases). The CDR3 is 15 amino acids. Trimming cost V 5 bases and J 6 bases, with 16 bases left between them. Per germline, CDR1 SGHTA and CDR2 FQGNSA. CDR3 sequence reads: CASSTRQGGPGELFF. The CDR3 DNA reads TGTGCCAGCAGCACTAGACAGGGAGGTCCCGGGGAGCTGTTTTTT. Using reference TRBV7-2 and TRBJ2-2 for the parts outside the CDR3, the full variable domain is GAGVSQSPSNKVTEKGKDVELRCDPISGHTALYWYRQSLGQGLEFLIYFQGNSAPDKSGLPSDRFSAERTGGSVSTLTIQRTQQEDSAVYLCASSTRQGGPGELFFGEGSRLTVL.

The J gene is TRBJ1-5, the V gene TRBV4-1, with D perhaps matching TRBD1 (5 bases). Trimming removed 1 base at V and 2 bases at J, with 15 bases between. From germline, CDR1 is MGHRA and CDR2 YSYEKL. The CDR3 is made up of 17 amino acids. The CDR3 here is CASSQGSGQVGNQPQHF. In nucleotides, the CDR3 is TGCGCCAGCAGCCAAGGATCAGGACAAGTTGGCAATCAGCCCCAGCATTTT.

The CDR3 DNA reads TGTGCCAGCAGCGTTTTTAGCTCCTATAATTCACCCCTCCACTTT. This translates into CASSVFSSYNSPLHF. The chain couples TRBV9 to TRBJ1-6; D remains ambiguous. The germline V gene has CDR1 SGDLS and CDR2 YYNGEE. V was shortened by 2 bases and J by 0 bases, with 6 bases between the two germline ends. The CDR3 covers 15 residues.

The rearrangement uses TRBV27 and TRBJ2-5; D is possibly TRBD1 (6 bases). The CDR3 totals 13 residues. V was clipped by 2 bases and J by 3 bases, with 7 bases between them. In germline, CDR1 is MNHEY, CDR2 SMNVEV (reference sequence). CDR3 DNA: TGTGCCAGCAGTTTAAGGACAGAAGAGACCCAGTACTTC. The encoded protein is CASSLRTEETQYF.

This chain joins TRBV6-1 and TRBJ1-5; D is uncertain. Germline lookup yields CDR1 MNHNS and CDR2 SASEGT. The germline V and J ends were trimmed by 1 base and 5 bases, with 15 bases remaining between them. The CDR3 is 16 residues long. The CDR3 protein is CASSEVGRVKDQPQHF. The CDR3, as DNA: TGTGCCAGCAGTGAAGTAGGGAGGGTAAAAGATCAGCCCCAGCATTTT.

V gene TRBV5-1 combines with J gene TRBJ2-7, with D possibly matching TRBD1 (6 bases). The V end was cut by 0 bases, the J end by 5 bases, with 15 bases between. This CDR3 region has 15 residues. Germline V lookup: CDR1 SGHRS, CDR2 YFSETQ. This chain's CDR3 is CASSLEGQSVHEQYF. DNA of the CDR3: TGCGCCAGCAGCTTGGAAGGACAGAGTGTACACGAGCAGTACTTC.

This rearrangement joins TRBV6-2 or TRBV6-3 to TRBJ2-1; 9 nucleotides line up with TRBD2. Germline CDR1 MNHEY, CDR2 SVGEGT. The CDR3 loop spans 13 amino acids. V gave up 4 bases and J gave up 13 bases; unmatched junction bases: 8. CDR3 sequence (DNA): TGTGCCAGCAGTTTGAGCAGCGGGAGGCGCCAGTTCTTC. Amino acid sequence: CASSLSSGRRQFF.